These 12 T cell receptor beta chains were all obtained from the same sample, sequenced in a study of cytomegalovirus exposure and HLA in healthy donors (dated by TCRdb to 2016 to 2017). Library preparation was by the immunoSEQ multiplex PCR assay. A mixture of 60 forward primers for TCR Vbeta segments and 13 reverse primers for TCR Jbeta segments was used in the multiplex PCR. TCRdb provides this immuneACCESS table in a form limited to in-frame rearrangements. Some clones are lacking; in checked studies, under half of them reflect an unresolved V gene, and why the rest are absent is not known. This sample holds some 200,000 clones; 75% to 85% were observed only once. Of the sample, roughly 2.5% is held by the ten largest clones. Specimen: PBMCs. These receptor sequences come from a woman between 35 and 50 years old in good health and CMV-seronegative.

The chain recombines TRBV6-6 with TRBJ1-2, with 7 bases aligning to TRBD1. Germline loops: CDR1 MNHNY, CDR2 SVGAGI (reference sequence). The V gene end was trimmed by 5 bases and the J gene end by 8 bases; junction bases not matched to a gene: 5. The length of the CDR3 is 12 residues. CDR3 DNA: TGTGCCAGCAGTCACAGGGGCTGGGGCTACACCTTC. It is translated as CASSHRGWGYTF.

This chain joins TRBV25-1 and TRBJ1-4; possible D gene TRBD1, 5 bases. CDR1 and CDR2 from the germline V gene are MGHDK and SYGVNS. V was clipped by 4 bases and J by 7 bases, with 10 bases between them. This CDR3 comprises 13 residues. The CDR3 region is CASSVRRGEKLFF. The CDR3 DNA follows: TGTGCCAGCAGTGTTAGGAGGGGTGAAAAACTGTTTTTT.

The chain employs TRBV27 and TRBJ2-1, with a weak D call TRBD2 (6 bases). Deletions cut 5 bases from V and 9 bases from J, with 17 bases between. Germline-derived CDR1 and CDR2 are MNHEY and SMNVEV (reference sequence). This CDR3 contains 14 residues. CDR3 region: CASSPWTKGLEQFF. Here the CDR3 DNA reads TGTGCCAGCAGTCCGTGGACTAAGGGGCTTGAGCAGTTCTTC.

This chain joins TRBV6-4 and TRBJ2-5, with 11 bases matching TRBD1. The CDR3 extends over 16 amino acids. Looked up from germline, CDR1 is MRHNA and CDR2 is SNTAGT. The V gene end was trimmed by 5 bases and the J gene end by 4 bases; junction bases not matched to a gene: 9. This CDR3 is CASSFTGTGGPETQYF. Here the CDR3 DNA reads TGTGCCAGCAGTTTCACCGGGACAGGGGGTCCAGAGACCCAGTACTTC.

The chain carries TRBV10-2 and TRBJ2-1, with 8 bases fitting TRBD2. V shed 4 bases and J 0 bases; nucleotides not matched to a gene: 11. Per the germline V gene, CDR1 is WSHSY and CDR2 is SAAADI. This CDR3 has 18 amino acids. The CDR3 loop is CASSVATGGRSSYNEQFF. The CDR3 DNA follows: TGCGCCAGCAGTGTAGCGACTGGCGGGAGGAGCTCCTACAATGAGCAGTTCTTC.

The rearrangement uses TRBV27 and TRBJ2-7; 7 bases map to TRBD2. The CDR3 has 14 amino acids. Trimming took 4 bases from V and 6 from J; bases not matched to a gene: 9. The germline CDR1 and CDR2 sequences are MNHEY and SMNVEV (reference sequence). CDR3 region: CASSWLAERSEQYF. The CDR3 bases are TGTGCCAGCAGTTGGCTAGCGGAAAGGTCCGAGCAGTACTTC.

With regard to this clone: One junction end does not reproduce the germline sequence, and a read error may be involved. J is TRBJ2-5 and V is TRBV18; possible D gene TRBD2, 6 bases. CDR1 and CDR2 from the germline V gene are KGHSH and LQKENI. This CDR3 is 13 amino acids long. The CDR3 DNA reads TGTGCAAGCTCACGGAGCGGGCAAGAGACCCAGTACTTC. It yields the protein CASSRSGQETQYF.

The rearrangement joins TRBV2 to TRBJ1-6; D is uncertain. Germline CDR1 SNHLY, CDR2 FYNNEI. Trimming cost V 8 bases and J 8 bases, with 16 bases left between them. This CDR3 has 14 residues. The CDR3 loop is CASGVEVGDSPLHF. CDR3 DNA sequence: TGTGCCAGCGGGGTGGAGGTCGGGGATTCACCCCTCCACTTT.

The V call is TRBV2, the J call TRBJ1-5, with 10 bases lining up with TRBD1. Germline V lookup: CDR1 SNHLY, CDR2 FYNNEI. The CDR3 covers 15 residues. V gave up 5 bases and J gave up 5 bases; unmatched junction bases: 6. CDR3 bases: TGTGCCAGCAGTAGCGACAGGGGGCCGGATCAGCCCCAGCATTTT. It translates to CASSSDRGPDQPQHF.

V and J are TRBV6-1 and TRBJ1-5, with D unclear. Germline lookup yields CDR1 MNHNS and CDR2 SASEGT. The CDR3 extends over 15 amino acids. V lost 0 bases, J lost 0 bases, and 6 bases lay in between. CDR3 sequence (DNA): TGTGCCAGCAGTGAAGCATTCTATAGCAATCAGCCCCAGCATTTT. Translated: CASSEAFYSNQPQHF.

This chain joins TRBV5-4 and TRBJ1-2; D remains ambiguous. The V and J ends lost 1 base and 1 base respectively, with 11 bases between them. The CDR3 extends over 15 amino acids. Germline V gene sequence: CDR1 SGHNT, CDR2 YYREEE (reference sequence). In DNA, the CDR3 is TGTGCCAGCAGCTTGTATGGGCTTTTTAACTATGGCTACACCTTC. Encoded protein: CASSLYGLFNYGYTF.

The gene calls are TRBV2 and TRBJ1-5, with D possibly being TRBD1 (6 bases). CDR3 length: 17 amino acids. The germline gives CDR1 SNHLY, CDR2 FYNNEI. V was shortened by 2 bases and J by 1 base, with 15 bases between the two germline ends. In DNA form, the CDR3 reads TGTGCCAGCAGTGAATTTCGGTCAGGGGCCAGCAATCAGCCCCAGCATTTT. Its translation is CASSEFRSGASNQPQHF.